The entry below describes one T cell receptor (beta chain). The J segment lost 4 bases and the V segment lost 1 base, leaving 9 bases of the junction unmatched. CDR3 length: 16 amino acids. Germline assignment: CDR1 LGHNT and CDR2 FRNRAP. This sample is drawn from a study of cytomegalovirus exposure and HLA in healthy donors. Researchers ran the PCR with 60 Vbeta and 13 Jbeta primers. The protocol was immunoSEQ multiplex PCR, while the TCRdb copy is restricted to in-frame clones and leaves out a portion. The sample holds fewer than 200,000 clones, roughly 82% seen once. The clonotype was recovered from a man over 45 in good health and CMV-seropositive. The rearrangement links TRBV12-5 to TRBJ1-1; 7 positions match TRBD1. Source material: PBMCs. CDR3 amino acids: CASGLAMTGTGTEAFF. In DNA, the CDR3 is TGTGCTAGTGGTTTGGCCATGACAGGGACGGGCACTGAAGCTTTCTTT.